This T cell receptor beta chain was sequenced for a study of blood T cell repertoires in COVID-19. Profiled with immunoSEQ multiplex PCR; TCRdb holds only in-frame clones, not every one. The sample has some 330,000 clones; over 70% are singletons. The germline CDR1 and CDR2 sequences are SGHRS and YFSETQ. The CDR3 is 15 amino acids. The V segment lost 4 bases and the J segment 5 bases; nucleotides outside the gene matches: 8. This rearrangement joins TRBV5-1 to TRBJ2-5; 10 nucleotides align to TRBD2. The TCR was taken from a man aged 30-40 years who had recovered from COVID-19. Sequenced: PBMCs or T cells enriched from blood (not recorded which). CDR3 nucleotides: TGCGCCAGCAGCATTAGCGGGGGGTTGGCGGAGACCCAGTACTTC. Protein: CASSISGGLAETQYF.